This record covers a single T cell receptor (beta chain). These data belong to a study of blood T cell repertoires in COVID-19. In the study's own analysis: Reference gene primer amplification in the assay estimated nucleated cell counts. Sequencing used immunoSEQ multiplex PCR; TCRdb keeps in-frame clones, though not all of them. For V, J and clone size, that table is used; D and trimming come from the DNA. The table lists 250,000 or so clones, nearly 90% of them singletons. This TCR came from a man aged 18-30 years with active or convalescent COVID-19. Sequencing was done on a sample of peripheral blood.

CDR3 region: CASSQGPLRETQYF. CDR3 sequence (DNA): TGTGCCAGCAGCCAAGGTCCCCTCAGGGAGACCCAGTACTTC. The rearrangement joins TRBV3-1 (or the pseudogene TRBV3-2) to TRBJ2-5; D is uncertain. Germline CDR1 is LGHDT and CDR2 is YNNKEL (reference sequence). Between the trimmed V and J ends, which lost 1 base and 5 bases, there was a span of 11 bases. The CDR3 consists of 14 residues.